This TCR beta chain was sequenced for a study of CD8 T cells in ankylosing spondylitis. Whole-study results and caveats: Within ankylosing spondylitis blood, a TCR beta motif made up of under 10 highly homologous variants appeared to be characteristic.

Worth noting for this clonotype: The antigen is undetermined.

Germline CDR1 is SGHAT and CDR2 is FQNNGV. V was clipped by 0 bases and J by 9 bases, with 12 bases between them. CDR3 size: 14 residues. Quantitative molecular-barcoded 5'-RACE generated the TCR beta libraries. MiXCR, applied by TCRdb to the 5' RACE reads, yields one record per CDR3 protein. The sample holds some 840,000 distinct CDR3 sequences, approximately 12% seen once. This TCR was recovered from a male donor with ankylosing spondylitis. The V and J genes are TRBV11-2 and TRBJ2-1; D is possibly TRBD2 (5 bases). Sequencing was carried out using blood, either unsorted or a sorted T cell fraction (not recorded which). CDR3 sequence (DNA): TGTGCCAGCAGCTTAGAAAGGCTAGCAGGTGAGCAGTTCTTC. Amino acids: CASSLERLAGEQFF.